This TCR beta chain originates from a study of shared clonotypes between healthy human individuals. This table comes from immunoSEQ multiplex PCR, and its TCRdb copy is limited to in-frame clones, with some not included. The repertoire holds about 1.1 million clones, 60% to 80% seen once, with almost 0.9% in the top ten. The source of this sequence is a man between 18 and 29 years old in good health. Some clones in this sample may be carry-over from other donors' samples. The sequenced material came from memory CD4+ T cells from PBMCs. The subset was: CD45RA-negative fraction.

The CDR3 protein is CASSLNRVGTEAFF. CDR3 bases: TGCGCCAGCAGCTTGAACAGGGTGGGAACTGAAGCTTTCTTT. This sequence joins TRBV5-1 and TRBJ1-1; TRBD1 is a possible D gene (6 bases). Trimming took off 1 base at V and 5 bases at J, with 12 bases between the two ends. This CDR3 contains 14 residues. From germline, CDR1 is SGHRS and CDR2 YFSETQ.